This T cell receptor beta chain was recovered during a study of immune reconstitution after stem cell transplant in scleroderma (dated by TCRdb to 2016 to 2017). The germline V gene sets CDR1 to MDHEN and CDR2 to SYDVKM. V is cut by 3 bases and J by 3 bases, and the space between the germline ends is 6 bases. The CDR3 covers 12 residues, taking in both the cysteine and the phenylalanine. This entry keeps only the CDR3 DNA: 36 bases, framed from base 1. The library was produced with RT-PCR. The listed sequencing device is Illumina MiSeq. The raw public reads went through TCRdb reprocessing: fastp at Q25, MiXCR clone calling, in-frame beta chains kept. Every distinct CDR3 protein forms one entry, paired with its most common genes and DNA. This sample holds more than 600 distinct CDR3 sequences; roughly 8% were observed only once. The ten largest clones capture about 26% of the sample. Compared with the rest of its sample, this clonotype is large (0.1 to 1%). What this receptor recognizes is not known. No base-level quality is on record; no much larger clone is a single base apart.

The receptor comes from a male donor with systemic sclerosis. This specimen was acquired before or after autologous hematopoietic stem cell transplantation (not recorded which). The sequence links TRBV28 to TRBJ2-7, with the D gene not clear enough to name. DNA sequence: TGTGCCAGCAGTTTGATATTCTACGAGCAGTACTTC. Translated, this is CASSLIFYEQYF. The full variable domain, with segments outside the CDR3 supplied by the reference TRBV28 and TRBJ2-7 proteins, appears as DVKVTQSSRYLVKRTGEKVFLECVQDMDHENMFWYRQDPGLGLRLIYFSYDVKMKEKGDIPEGYSVSREKKERFSLILESASTNQTSMYLCASSLIFYEQYFGPGTRLTVT.